These 2 T cell receptor beta chains share one sample of origin, sequenced in a study of T cells after yellow fever vaccination. MiXCR was run by TCRdb on the 5' RACE reads, yielding one entry per CDR3 protein. The repertoire holds some 550,000 distinct CDR3 sequences, with roughly a fifth as singletons. Sample: PBMCs, taken 15 days after the yellow fever booster vaccination. Receptors were obtained from a man aged 25-45 years who received the YFV17D yellow fever vaccine.

J is TRBJ2-7 and V is TRBV28, with 7 bases lining up with TRBD1. The germline V gene has CDR1 MDHEN and CDR2 SYDVKM. V trimming: 4 bases; J trimming: 0 bases; junction bases outside the gene matches: 9. The CDR3 covers 16 residues. The CDR3 DNA follows: TGTGCCAGCAGTTCCTGGCAGGCAGGGGGCTCCTACGAGCAGTACTTC. Translation: CASSSWQAGGSYEQYF. The full variable domain, completed using reference TRBV28 and TRBJ2-7, is DVKVTQSSRYLVKRTGEKVFLECVQDMDHENMFWYRQDPGLGLRLIYFSYDVKMKEKGDIPEGYSVSREKKERFSLILESASTNQTSMYLCASSSWQAGGSYEQYFGPGTRLTVT.

This chain joins TRBV5-1 and TRBJ2-2; TRBD1 or TRBD2 may be the D gene (5 bases each). V shed 4 bases and J shed 3 bases, with 10 bases lying between them. Germline CDR1 reads SGHRS; CDR2 reads YFSETQ. This CDR3 has 14 residues. CDR3 coding DNA: TGCGCCAGCAGCCCGGGACCCTACACCGGGGAGCTGTTTTTT. Translation: CASSPGPYTGELFF.